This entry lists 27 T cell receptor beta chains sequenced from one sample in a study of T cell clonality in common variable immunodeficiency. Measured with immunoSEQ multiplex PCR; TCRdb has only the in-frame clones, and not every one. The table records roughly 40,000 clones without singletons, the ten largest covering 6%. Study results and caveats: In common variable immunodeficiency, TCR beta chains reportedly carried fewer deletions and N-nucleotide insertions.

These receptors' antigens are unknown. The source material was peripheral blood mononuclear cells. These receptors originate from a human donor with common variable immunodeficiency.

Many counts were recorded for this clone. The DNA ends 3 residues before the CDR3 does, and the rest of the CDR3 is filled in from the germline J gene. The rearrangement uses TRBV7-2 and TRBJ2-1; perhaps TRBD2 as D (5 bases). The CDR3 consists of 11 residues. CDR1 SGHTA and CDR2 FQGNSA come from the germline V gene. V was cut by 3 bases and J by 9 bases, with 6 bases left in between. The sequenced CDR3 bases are TGTGCCAGCAGCTTCGAGGGTGAG. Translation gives CASSFEGE. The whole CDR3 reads CASSFEGEQFF.

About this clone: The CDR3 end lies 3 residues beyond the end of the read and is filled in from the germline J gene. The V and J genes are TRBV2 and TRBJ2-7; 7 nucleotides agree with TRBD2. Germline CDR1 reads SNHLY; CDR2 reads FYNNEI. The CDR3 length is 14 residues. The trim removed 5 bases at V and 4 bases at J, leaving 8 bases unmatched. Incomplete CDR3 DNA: TGTGCCAGCAGTCTCAGTCCCGGGGGGTACGAG. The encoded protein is CASSLSPGGYE. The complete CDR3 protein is CASSLSPGGYEQYF. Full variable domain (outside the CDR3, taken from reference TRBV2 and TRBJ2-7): EPEVTQTPSHQVTQMGQEVILRCVPISNHLYFYWYRQILGQKVEFLVSFYNNEISEKSEIFDDQFSVERPDGSNFTLKIRSTKLEDSAMYFCASSLSPGGYEQYFGPGTRLTVT.

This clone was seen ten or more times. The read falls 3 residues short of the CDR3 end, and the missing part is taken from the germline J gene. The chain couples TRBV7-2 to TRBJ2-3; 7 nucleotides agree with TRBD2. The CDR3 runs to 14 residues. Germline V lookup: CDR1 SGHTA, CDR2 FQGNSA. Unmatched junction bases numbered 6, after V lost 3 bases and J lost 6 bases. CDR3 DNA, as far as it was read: TGTGCCAGCAGCTTGAGGGCACTAGCGGATACG. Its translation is CASSLRALADT. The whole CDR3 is CASSLRALADTQYF.

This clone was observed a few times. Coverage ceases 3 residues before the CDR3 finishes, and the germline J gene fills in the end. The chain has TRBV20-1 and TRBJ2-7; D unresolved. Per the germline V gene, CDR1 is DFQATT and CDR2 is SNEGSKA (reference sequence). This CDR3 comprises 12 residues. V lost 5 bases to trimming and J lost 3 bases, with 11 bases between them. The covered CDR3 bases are TGCAGTGCTGAGCCGGGTCTCTACGAG. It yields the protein CSAEPGLYE. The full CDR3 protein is CSAEPGLYEQYF.

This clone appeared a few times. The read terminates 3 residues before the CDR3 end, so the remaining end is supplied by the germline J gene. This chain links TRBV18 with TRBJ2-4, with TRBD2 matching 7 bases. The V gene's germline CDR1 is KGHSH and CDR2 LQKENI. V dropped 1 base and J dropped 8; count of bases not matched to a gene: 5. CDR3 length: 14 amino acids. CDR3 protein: CASSPRPGGDIQYF. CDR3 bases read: TGTGCCAGCTCACCACGGCCGGGGGGAGACATT. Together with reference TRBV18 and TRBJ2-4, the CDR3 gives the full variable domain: NAGVMQNPRHLVRRRGQEARLRCSPMKGHSHVYWYRQLPEEGLKFMVYLQKENIIDESGMPKERFSAEFPKEGPSILRIQQVVRGDSAAYFCASSPRPGGDIQYFGAGTRLSVL.

The CDR3 region is CASRHRVGDGYTF. The CDR3 bases that were read are TGTGCCAGTAGGCACAGGGTAGGCGATGGC. V usage is TRBV19 and J usage is TRBJ1-2; a weak D match, TRBD1 (6 bases). The CDR3 extends 3 residues past the end of the read, so its final part is completed from the germline J gene. The length of the CDR3 is 13 residues. CDR1 and CDR2 (germline): LNHDA, SQIVND (reference sequence). The ends were cut back, 6 bases at V and 6 bases at J, with 14 bases in the middle.

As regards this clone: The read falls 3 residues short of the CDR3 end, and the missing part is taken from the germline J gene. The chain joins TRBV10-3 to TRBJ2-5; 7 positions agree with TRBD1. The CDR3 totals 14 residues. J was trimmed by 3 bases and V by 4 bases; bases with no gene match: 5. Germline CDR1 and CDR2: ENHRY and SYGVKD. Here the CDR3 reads CAISVAGTEETQYF. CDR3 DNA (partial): TGTGCCATCAGTGTAGCCGGGACAGAAGAGACC.

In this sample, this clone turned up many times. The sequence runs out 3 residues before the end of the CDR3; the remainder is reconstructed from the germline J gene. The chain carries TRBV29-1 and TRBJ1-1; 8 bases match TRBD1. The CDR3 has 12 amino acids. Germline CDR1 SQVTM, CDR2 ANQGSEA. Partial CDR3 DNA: TGCAGCGTTGAAGTCCGGACAGGGAGG. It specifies CSVEVRTGR. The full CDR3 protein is CSVEVRTGRAFF.

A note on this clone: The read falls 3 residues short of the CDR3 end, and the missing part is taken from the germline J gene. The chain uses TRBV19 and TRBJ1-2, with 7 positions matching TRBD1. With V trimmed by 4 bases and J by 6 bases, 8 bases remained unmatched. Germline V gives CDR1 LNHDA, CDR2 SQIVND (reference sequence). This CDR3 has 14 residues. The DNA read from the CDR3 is TGTGCCAGTAGTACCCAGACAGGGTATAATGGC. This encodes CASSTQTGYNG. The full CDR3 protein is CASSTQTGYNGYTF.

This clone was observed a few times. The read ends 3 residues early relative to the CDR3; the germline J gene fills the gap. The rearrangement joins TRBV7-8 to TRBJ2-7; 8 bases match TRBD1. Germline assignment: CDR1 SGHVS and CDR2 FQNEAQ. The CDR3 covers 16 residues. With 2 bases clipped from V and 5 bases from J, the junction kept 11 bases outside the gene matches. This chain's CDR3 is CASSLSFGTGINEQYF. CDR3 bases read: TGTGCCAGCAGCTTAAGTTTTGGGACAGGTATCAACGAG.

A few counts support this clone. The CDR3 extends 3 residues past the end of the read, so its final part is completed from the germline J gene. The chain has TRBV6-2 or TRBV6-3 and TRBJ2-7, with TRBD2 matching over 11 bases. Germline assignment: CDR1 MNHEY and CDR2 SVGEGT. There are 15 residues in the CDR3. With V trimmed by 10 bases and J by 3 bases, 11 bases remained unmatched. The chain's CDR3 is CATSTPTSGVYEQYF. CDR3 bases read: TGTGCCACCTCAACCCCGACTAGCGGGGTCTACGAG.

CDR3 DNA (partial): TGTGCCAGTATGACTAGCTCTAGCACAGATACG. Residues: CASMTSSSTDT. The CDR3 as a whole reads CASMTSSSTDTQYF. The chain is built from TRBV19 and TRBJ2-3; 7 bases are a match to TRBD2. The sequence runs out 3 residues before the end of the CDR3; the remainder is reconstructed from the germline J gene. The J segment lost 0 bases and the V segment lost 7 bases, leaving 4 bases of the junction unmatched. This CDR3 is 14 amino acids long. Germline V gene data show CDR1 as LNHDA and CDR2 as SQIVND (reference sequence).

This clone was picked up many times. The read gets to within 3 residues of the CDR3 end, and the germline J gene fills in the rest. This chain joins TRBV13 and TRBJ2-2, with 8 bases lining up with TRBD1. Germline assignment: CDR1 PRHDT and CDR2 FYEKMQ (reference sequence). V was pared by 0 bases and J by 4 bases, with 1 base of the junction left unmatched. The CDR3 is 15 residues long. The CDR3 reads CASSLGDRATGELFF. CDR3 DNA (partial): TGTGCCAGCAGCTTAGGGGACAGGGCCACCGGGGAG.

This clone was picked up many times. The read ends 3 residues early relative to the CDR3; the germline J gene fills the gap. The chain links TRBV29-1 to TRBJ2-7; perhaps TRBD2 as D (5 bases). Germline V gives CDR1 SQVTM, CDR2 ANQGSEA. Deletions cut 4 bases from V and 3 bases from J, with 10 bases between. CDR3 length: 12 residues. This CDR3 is CSVGGSFYEQYF. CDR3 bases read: TGCAGCGTTGGCGGGTCCTTCTACGAG.

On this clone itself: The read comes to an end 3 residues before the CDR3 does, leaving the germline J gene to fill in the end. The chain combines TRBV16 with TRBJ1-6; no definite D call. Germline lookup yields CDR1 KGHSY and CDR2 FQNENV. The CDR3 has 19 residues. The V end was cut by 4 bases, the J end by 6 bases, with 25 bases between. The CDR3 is CASSLLTGLVGRGNSPLHF. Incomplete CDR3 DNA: TGTGCCAGCAGCCTCTTGACGGGGTTGGTGGGCCGCGGTAATTCACCC.

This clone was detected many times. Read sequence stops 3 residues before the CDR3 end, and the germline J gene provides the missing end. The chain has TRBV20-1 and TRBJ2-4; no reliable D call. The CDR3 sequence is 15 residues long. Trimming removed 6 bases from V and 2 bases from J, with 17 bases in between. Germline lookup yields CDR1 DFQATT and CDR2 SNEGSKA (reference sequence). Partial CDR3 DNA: TGCAGTGCCCAAAGCTCTCGCGGCTCCAAAAACATT. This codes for CSAQSSRGSKNI. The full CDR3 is CSAQSSRGSKNIQYF.

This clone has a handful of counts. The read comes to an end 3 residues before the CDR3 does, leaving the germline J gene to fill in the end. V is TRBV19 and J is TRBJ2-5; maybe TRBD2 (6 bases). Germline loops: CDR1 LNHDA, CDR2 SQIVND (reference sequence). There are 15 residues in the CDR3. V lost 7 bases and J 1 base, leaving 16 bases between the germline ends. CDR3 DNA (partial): TGTGCCAGTACCCCCCGGATAGCGGCCCAAGAGACC. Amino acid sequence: CASTPRIAAQET. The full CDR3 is CASTPRIAAQETQYF.

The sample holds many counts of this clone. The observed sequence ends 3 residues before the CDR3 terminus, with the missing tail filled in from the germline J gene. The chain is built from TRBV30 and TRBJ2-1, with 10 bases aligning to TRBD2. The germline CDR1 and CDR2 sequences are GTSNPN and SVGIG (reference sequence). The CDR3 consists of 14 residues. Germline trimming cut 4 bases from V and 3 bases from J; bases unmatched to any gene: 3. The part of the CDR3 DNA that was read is TGTGCCTGGACGACTAGCGGGCACTACAATGAG. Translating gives CAWTTSGHYNE. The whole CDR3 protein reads CAWTTSGHYNEQFF.

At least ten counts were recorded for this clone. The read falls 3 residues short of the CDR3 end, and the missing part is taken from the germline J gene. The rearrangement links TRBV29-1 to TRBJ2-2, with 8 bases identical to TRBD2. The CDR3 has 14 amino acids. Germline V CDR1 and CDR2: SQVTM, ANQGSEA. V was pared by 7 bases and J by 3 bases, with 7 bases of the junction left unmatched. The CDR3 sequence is CSAHGGVHTGELFF. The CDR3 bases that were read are TGCAGCGCCCACGGGGGGGTTCACACCGGGGAG.

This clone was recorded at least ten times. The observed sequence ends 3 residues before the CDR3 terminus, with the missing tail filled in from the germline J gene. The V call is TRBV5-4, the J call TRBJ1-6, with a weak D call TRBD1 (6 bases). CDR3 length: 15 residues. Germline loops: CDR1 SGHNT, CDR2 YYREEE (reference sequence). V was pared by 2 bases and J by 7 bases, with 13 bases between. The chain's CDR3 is CASSLAGVMNSPLHF. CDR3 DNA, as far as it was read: TGTGCCAGCAGCTTAGCAGGGGTAATGAATTCACCC.

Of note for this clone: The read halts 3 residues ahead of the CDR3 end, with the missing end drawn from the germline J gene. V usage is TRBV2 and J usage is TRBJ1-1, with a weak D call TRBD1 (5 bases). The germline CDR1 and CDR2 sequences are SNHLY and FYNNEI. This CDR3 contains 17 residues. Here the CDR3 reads CASSELSPREAPLKAFF. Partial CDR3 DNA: TGTGCCAGCAGTGAGTTATCCCCCAGGGAGGCTCCACTGAAG.

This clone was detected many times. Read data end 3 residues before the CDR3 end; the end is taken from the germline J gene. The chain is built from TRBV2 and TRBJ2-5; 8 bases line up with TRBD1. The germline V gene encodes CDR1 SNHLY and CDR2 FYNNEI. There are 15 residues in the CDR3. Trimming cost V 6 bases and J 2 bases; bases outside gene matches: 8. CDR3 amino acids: CASSGGQVLQETQYF. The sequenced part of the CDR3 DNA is TGTGCCAGCAGCGGGGGACAGGTACTTCAAGAGACC.

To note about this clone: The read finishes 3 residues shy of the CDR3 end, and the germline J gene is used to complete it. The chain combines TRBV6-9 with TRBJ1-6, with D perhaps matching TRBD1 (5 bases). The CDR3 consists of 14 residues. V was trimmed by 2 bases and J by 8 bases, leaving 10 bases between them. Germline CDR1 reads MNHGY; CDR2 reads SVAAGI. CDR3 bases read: TGTGCCAGCAGTTATGGCAGGGAGGATTCACCC. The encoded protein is CASSYGREDSP. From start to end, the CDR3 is CASSYGREDSPLHF.

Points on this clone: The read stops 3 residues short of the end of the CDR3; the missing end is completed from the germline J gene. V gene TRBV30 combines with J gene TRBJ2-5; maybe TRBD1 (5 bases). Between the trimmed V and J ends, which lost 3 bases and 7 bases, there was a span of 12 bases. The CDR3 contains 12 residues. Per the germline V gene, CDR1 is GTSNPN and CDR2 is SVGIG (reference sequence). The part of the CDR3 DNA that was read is TGTGCCTGGAGACTGGGGCTAGGGACC. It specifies CAWRLGLGT. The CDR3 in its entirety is CAWRLGLGTQYF.

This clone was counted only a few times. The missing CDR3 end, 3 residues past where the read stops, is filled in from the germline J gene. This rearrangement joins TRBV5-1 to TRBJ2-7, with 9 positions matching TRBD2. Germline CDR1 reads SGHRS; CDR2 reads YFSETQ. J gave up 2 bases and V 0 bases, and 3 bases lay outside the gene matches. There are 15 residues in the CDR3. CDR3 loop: CASSLVASGTYEQYF. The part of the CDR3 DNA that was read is TGCGCCAGCAGCTTGGTTGCTAGCGGGACCTACGAG.

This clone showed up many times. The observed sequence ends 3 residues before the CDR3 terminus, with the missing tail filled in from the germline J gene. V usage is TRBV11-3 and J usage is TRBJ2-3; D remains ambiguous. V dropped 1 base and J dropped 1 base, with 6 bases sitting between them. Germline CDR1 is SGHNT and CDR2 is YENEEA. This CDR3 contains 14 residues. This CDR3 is CASSLGRGTDTQYF. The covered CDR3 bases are TGTGCCAGCAGCTTAGGTCGGGGCACAGATACG. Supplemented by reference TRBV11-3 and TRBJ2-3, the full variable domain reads EAGVVQSPRYKIIEKKQPVAFWCNPISGHNTLYWYLQNLGQGPELLIRYENEEAVDDSQLPKDRFSAERLKGVDSTLKIQPAELGDSAVYLCASSLGRGTDTQYFGPGTRLTVL.

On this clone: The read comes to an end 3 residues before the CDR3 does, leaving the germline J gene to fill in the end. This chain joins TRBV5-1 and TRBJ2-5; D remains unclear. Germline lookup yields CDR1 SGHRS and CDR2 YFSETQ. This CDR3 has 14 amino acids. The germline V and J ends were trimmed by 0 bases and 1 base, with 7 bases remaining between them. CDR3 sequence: CASSLGALQETQYF. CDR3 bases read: TGCGCCAGCAGCTTGGGGGCCCTCCAAGAGACC.